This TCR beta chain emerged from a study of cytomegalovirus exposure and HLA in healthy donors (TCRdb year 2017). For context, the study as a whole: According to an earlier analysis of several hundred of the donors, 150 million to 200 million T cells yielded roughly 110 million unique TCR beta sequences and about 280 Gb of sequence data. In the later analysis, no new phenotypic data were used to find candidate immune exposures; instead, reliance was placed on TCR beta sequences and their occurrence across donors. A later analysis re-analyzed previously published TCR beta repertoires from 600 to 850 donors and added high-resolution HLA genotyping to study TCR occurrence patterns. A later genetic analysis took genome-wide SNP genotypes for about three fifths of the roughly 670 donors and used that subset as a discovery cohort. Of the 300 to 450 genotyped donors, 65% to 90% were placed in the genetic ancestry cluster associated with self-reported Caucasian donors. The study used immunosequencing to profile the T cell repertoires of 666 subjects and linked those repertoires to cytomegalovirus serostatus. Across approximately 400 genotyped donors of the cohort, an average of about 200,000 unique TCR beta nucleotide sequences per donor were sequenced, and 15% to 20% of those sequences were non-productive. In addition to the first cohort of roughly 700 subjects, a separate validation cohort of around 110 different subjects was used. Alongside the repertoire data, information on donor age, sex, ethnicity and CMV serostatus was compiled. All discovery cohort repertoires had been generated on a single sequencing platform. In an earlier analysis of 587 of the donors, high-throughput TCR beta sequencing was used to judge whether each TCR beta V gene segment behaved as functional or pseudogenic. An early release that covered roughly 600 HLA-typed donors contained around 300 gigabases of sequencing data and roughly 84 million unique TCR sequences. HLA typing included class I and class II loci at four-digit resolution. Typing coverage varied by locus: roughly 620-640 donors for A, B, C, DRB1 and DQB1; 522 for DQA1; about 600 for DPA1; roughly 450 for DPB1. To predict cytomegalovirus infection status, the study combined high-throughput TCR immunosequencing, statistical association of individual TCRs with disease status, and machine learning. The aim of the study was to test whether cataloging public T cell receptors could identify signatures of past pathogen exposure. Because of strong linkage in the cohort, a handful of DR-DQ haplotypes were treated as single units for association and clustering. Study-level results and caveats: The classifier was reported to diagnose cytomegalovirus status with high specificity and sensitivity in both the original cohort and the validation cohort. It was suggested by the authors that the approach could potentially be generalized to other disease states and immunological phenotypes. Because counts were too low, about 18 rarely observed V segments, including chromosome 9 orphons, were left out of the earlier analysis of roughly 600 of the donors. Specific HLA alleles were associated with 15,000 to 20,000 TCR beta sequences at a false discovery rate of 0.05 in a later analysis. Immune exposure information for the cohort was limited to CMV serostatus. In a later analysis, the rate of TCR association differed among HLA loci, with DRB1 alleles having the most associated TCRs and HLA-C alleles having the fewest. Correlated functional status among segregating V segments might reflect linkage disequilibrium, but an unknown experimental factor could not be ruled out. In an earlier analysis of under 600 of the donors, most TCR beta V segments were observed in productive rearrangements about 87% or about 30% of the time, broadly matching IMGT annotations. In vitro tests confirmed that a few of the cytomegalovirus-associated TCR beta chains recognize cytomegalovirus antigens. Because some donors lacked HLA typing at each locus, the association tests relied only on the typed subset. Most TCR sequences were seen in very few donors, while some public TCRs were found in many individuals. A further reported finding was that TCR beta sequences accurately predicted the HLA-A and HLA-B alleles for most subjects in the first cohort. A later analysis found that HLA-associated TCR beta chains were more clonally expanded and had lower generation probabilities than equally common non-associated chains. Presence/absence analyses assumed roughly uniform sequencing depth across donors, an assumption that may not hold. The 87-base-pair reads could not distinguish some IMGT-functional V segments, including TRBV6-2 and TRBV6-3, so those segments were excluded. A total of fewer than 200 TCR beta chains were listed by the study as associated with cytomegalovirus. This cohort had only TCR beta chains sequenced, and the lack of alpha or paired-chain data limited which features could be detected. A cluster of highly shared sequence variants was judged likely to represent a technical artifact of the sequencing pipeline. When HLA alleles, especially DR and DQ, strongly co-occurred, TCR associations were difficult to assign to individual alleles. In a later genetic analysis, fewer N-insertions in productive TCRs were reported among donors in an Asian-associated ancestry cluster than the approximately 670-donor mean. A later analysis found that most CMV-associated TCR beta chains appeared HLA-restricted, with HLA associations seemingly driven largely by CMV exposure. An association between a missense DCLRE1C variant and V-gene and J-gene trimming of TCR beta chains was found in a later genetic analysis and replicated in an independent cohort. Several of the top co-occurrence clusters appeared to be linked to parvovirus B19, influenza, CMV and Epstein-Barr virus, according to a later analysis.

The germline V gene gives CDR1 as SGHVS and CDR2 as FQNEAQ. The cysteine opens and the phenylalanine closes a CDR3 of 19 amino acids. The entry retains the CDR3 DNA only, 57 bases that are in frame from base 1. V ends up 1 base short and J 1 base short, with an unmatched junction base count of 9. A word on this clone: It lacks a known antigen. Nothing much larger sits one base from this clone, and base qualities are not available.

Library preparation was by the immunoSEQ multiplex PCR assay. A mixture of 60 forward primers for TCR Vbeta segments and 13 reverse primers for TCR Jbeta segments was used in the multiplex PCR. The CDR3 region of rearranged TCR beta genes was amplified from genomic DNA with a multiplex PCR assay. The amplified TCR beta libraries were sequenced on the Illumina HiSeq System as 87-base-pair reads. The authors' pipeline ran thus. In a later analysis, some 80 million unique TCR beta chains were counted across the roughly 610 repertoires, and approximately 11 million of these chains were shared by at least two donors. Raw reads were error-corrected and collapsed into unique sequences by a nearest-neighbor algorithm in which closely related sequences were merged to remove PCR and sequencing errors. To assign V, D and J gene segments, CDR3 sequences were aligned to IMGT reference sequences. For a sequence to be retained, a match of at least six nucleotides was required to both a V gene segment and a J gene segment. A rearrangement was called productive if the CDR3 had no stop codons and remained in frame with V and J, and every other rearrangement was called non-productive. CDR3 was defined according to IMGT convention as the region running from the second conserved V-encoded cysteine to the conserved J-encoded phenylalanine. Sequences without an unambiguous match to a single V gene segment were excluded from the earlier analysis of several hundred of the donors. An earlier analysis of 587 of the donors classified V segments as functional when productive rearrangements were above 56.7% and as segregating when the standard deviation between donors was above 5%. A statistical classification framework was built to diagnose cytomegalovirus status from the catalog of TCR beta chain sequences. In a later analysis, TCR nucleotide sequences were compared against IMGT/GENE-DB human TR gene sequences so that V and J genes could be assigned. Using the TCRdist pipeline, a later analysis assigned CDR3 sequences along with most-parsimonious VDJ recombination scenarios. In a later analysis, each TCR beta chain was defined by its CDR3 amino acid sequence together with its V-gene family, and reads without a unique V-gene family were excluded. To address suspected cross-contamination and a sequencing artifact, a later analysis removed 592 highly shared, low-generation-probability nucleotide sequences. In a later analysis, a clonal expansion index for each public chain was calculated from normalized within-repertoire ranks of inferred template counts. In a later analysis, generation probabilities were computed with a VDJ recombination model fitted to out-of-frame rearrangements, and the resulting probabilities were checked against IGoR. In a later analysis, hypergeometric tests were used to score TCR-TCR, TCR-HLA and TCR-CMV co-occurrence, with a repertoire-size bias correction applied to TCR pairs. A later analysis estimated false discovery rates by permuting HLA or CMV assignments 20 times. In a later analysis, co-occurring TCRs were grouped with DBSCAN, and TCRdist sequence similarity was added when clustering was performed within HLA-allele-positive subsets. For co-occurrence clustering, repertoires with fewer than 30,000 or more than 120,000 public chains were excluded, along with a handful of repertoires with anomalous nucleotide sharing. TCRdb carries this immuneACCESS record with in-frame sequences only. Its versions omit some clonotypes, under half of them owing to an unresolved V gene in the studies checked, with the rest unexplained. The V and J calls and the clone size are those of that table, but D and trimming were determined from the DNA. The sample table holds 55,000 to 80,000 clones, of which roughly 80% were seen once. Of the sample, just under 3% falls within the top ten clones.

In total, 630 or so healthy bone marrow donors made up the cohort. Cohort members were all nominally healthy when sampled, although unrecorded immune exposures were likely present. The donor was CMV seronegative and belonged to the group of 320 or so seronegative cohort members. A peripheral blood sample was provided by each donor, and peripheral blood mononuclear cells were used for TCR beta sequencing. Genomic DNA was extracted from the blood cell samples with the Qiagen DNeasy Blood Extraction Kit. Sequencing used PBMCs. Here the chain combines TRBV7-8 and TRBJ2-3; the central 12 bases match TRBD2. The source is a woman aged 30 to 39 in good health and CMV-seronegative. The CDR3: CASSLVLTSGGTRTDTQYF. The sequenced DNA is TGTGCCAGCAGCTTAGTGTTAACTAGCGGGGGGACCCGCACAGATACGCAGTATTTT.